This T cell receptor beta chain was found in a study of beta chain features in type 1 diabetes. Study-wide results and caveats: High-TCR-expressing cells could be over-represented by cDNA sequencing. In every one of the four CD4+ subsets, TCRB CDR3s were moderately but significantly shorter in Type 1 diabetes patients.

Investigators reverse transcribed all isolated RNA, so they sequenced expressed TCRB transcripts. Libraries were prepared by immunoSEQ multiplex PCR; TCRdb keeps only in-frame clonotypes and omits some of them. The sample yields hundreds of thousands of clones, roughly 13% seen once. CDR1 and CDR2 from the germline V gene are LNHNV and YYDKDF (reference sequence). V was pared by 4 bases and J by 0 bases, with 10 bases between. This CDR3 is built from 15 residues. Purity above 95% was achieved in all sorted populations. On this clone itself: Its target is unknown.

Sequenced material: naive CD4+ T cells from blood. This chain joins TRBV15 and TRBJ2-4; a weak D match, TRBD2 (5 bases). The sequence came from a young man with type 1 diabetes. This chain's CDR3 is CATSNAGLAKNIQYF. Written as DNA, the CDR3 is TGTGCCACCAGCAACGCCGGACTAGCCAAAAACATTCAGTACTTC.